The 13 T cell receptor beta chains below all came from one sample that was sequenced in a study of blood T cell repertoires in COVID-19. Repertoires were generated with immunoSEQ multiplex PCR, while TCRdb's copy carries only in-frame clones and drops some. This sample has 200,000 to 250,000 clones, with 85% to 90% found just once. Material: peripheral blood. The receptors originated from a man aged 25 to 40 with COVID-19, enrolled during active disease.

The genes are TRBV19 and TRBJ1-5, with 10 bases that match TRBD1. This CDR3 is built from 17 residues. Trimming took 4 bases from V and 2 from J; bases not matched to a gene: 8. Germline assignment: CDR1 LNHDA and CDR2 SQIVND (reference sequence). The DNA of the CDR3 is TGTGCCAGTAGTACCCCGGGGGGGACAGGGGGCAATCAGCCCCAGCATTTT. This sequence encodes CASSTPGGTGGNQPQHF.

The DNA for the CDR3 is TGTGCCAGCAGCTCCCCCGGCGGGGGGCCGACCTACAATGAGCAGTTCTTC. Translated, it gives CASSSPGGGPTYNEQFF. The chain employs TRBV7-2 and TRBJ2-1, with 8 bases matching TRBD2. Germline CDR1 SGHTA, CDR2 FQGNSA. This CDR3 is built from 17 residues. The junction had 10 bases not matched to a gene; V was cut back by 4 bases and J by 2 bases.

The gene calls are TRBV10-3 and TRBJ2-3, with TRBD2 matching over 8 bases. The CDR3 totals 13 residues. Germline CDR1 is ENHRY and CDR2 is SYGVKD. Trimming at V came to 10 bases and at J to 4 bases, leaving 7 bases not matched to a gene. CDR3 region: CASGAGGSDTQYF. The CDR3, as DNA: TGTGCCAGCGGGGCGGGGGGATCAGATACGCAGTATTTT.

The chain employs TRBV11-1 and TRBJ2-7, with a possible D match to TRBD1 (6 bases). Trimming pared 10 bases from V and 1 base from J, leaving 17 bases between. There are 14 residues in the CDR3. Germline V gene lookup returns CDR1 SGHAT and CDR2 FQDESV (reference sequence). The CDR3 region has the DNA TGTGCCACCAAGCAAACAGGGAAATCCTACGAGCAGTACTTC. It is translated as CATKQTGKSYEQYF.

This chain joins TRBV5-8 and TRBJ2-5; 8 positions agree with TRBD1. The CDR3 runs to 14 residues. Unmatched junction bases numbered 8, after V lost 6 bases and J lost 4 bases. Germline values: CDR1 SGHTS, CDR2 YDEGEE. The chain's CDR3 is CASTARTGTETQYF. The CDR3 DNA reads as TGTGCCAGCACAGCTAGGACAGGGACAGAGACCCAGTACTTC.

This clone came up once. This chain links TRBV2 with TRBJ1-2, with D perhaps matching TRBD1 (6 bases). The CDR3 contains 14 residues. The V and J ends lost 2 bases and 8 bases respectively, with 15 bases between them. Per the germline V gene, CDR1 is SNHLY and CDR2 is FYNNEI. The CDR3 nucleotides are TGTGCCAGCAGTGAAAGGGGGAGGGTGGAAGGCTACACCTTC. It codes for CASSERGRVEGYTF.

V gene TRBV4-3 combines with J gene TRBJ1-1; D uncertain. The CDR3 sequence is 15 residues long. Germline assignment: CDR1 LGHNA and CDR2 YSLEER. Trimming left V 4 bases short and J 5 bases short, with 17 bases between. CDR3 bases: TGCGCCAGCAGCCGAGTGGGTCAGCTGAGGACTGAAGCTTTCTTT. The encoded protein is CASSRVGQLRTEAFF.

The rearrangement uses TRBV9 and TRBJ2-7; D call uncertain. CDR3 size: 14 residues. Between the trimmed V and J ends, which lost 0 bases and 4 bases, there was a span of 11 bases. The germline V gene has CDR1 SGDLS and CDR2 YYNGEE. The CDR3 reads CASSVDGSLYEQYF. The CDR3 nucleotides are TGTGCCAGCAGCGTAGACGGGTCCCTTTACGAGCAGTACTTC. Based on the CDR3 plus reference TRBV9 and TRBJ2-7, the full variable domain is DSGVTQTPKHLITATGQRVTLRCSPRSGDLSVYWYQQSLDQGLQFLIQYYNGEERAKGNILERFSAQQFPDLHSELNLSSLELGDSALYFCASSVDGSLYEQYFGPGTRLTVT.

V is TRBV4-2 and J is TRBJ1-2, with D perhaps matching TRBD1 (6 bases). The CDR3 sequence is 16 residues long. Germline V CDR1 and CDR2: LGHNA, YNFKEQ. Trimming pared 0 bases from V and 4 bases from J, leaving 15 bases between. This CDR3 is CASSQESRTALYGYTF. CDR3 coding DNA: TGTGCCAGCAGCCAAGAAAGTAGGACAGCACTCTATGGCTACACCTTC.

This clone was observed a handful of times. The chain is built from TRBV14 and TRBJ2-7; possibly TRBD2 for D (6 bases). Between the trimmed V and J ends, which lost 4 bases and 4 bases, there was a span of 20 bases. The CDR3 contains 16 residues. Per the germline V gene, CDR1 is SGHDN and CDR2 is FVKESK. The CDR3 here is CASSRLRLVGVYEQYF. Here the CDR3 DNA reads TGTGCCAGCAGCCGCCTTCGACTAGTGGGAGTTTACGAGCAGTACTTC.

The rearrangement joins TRBV6-6 to TRBJ1-4, with 8 bases that match TRBD1. The CDR3 has 14 amino acids. CDR1 is MNHNY, CDR2 SVGAGI, per germline (reference sequence). J lost 8 bases, V lost 4 bases, and 6 bases had no gene match. The CDR3 nucleotides are TGTGCCAGCAGTTCTCAGGGGGCGCAGGAAAAACTGTTTTTT. It is translated as CASSSQGAQEKLFF.

This clone occurred once. The rearrangement uses TRBV28 and TRBJ2-7; 8 bases are shared with TRBD2. The CDR3 covers 15 residues. Germline V gene sequence: CDR1 MDHEN, CDR2 SYDVKM. With 6 bases clipped from V and 2 bases from J, the junction kept 9 bases outside the gene matches. Here the CDR3 reads CASRFMSGGTYEQYF. CDR3 in DNA: TGTGCCAGCAGGTTTATGAGCGGGGGAACCTACGAGCAGTACTTC.

The chain uses TRBV6-6 and TRBJ1-2; the D gene is possibly TRBD1 (5 bases). CDR3 length equals 15 residues. Trimming pared 7 bases from V and 8 bases from J, leaving 23 bases between. CDR1 and CDR2 from the germline V gene are MNHNY and SVGAGI (reference sequence). CDR3 residues: CASNQGSTALTGYTF. In DNA form, the CDR3 reads TGTGCCAGCAATCAGGGCAGTACAGCTCTAACAGGCTACACCTTC.